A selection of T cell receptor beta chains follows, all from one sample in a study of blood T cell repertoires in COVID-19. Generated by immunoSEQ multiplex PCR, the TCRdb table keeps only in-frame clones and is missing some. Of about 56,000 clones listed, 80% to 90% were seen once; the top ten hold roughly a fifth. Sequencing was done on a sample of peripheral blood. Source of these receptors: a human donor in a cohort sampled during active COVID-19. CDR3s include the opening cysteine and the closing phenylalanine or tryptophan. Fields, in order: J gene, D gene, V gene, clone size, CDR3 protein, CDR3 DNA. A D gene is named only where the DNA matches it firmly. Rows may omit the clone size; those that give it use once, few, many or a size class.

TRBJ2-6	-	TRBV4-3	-	CASSQDSEGQFSGANVLTF	TGCGCCAGCAGCCAAGATAGCGAGGGACAATTCTCTGGGGCCAACGTCCTGACTTTC
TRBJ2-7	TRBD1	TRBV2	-	CASTPGGTGGKGEQYF	TGTGCCAGCACCCCGGGAGGGACAGGGGGCAAAGGCGAGCAGTACTTC
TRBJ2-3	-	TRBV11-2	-	CASSLFRIKKAGDTQYF	TGTGCCAGCAGCTTATTCAGGATCAAAAAAGCTGGTGATACGCAGTATTTT
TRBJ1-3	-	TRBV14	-	CASSLSSGTIYF	TGTGCCAGCAGCCTATCCAGCGGCACCATATATTTT
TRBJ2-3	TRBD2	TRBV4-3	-	CASSQGPGLAADTQYF	TGCGCCAGCAGCCAAGGGCCGGGACTAGCAGCTGATACGCAGTATTTT
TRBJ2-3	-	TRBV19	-	CASSIGESAQYF	TGTGCCAGTAGTATAGGGGAGTCTGCGCAGTATTTT
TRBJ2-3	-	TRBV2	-	CASSEATVSDTQYF	TGTGCCAGCAGTGAAGCTACAGTGTCAGATACGCAGTATTTT
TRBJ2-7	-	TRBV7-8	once	CASSLKVTVSYEQYF	TGTGCCAGCAGCTTAAAAGTTACGGTCTCCTACGAGCAGTACTTC
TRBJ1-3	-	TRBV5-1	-	CASSLGDSFYGNTIYF	TGCGCCAGCAGCTTGGGAGACAGCTTTTACGGAAACACCATATATTTT
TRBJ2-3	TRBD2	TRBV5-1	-	CASSSGLAGGTDTQYF	TGCGCCAGCAGCTCCGGACTAGCGGGGGGCACAGATACGCAGTATTTT
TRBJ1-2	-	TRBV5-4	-	CASSYPTDNYGYTF	TGTGCCAGCAGCTACCCGACAGATAACTATGGCTACACCTTC